Reported below is one T cell receptor (beta chain). The antigen remains unidentified. CDR3 length: 13 residues. The V segment lost 8 bases and the J segment 9 bases; nucleotides outside the gene matches: 8. Looked up from germline, CDR1 is SNHLY and CDR2 is FYNNEI. This record belongs to a study of cytotoxic CD8 clonotypes in ibrutinib-treated CLL. Overall study context: For this cohort, patients were some 12 relapsed/refractory and about 14 treatment-naive, while some 17 were IGHV unmutated. General observations from the study: Once treatment began, public clonotypes, which were uncommon, contracted or stayed stable. Samples were collected at differing times from sustained-remission and progressing patients.

The assay was immunoSEQ multiplex PCR, and TCRdb's table has in-frame clones only and misses some. The sample has around 53,000 clones, 50% to 65% seen once. Genomic DNA (around 2 micrograms) was obtained from cryopreserved PBMCs for construction of TCR beta libraries. This clonotype originated in a human donor with chronic lymphocytic leukemia. This sequence joins TRBV2 and TRBJ1-2; 11 nucleotides line up with TRBD1. Sequencing used PBMCs, obtained at disease progression, from a patient treated with ibrutinib. The CDR3 bases are TGTGCCAGCCCTGGGACAGGGGGTAATAGCTACACCTTC. Its translation is CASPGTGGNSYTF. Full variable domain (rest looked up from reference TRBV2 and TRBJ1-2): EPEVTQTPSHQVTQMGQEVILRCVPISNHLYFYWYRQILGQKVEFLVSFYNNEISEKSEIFDDQFSVERPDGSNFTLKIRSTKLEDSAMYFCASPGTGGNSYTFGSGTRLTVV.